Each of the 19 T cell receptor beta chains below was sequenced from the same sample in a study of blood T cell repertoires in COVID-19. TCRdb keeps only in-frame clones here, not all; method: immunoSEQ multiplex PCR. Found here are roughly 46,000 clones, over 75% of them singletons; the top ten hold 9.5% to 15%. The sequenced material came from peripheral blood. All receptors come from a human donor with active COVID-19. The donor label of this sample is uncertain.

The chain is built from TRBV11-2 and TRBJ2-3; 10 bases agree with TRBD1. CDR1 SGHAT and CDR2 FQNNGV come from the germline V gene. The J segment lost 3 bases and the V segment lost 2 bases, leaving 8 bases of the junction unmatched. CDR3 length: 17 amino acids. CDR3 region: CASSLPRQGAQTDTQYF. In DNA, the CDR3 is TGTGCCAGCAGCTTACCGAGACAGGGGGCGCAGACAGATACGCAGTATTTT.

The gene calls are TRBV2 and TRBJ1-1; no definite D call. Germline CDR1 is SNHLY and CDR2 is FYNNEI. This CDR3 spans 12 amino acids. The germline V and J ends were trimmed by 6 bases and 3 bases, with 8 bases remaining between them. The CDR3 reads CASRQEDTEAFF. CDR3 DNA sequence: TGTGCCAGCAGGCAGGAGGACACTGAAGCTTTCTTT. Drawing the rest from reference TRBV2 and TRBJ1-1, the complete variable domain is EPEVTQTPSHQVTQMGQEVILRCVPISNHLYFYWYRQILGQKVEFLVSFYNNEISEKSEIFDDQFSVERPDGSNFTLKIRSTKLEDSAMYFCASRQEDTEAFFGQGTRLTVV.

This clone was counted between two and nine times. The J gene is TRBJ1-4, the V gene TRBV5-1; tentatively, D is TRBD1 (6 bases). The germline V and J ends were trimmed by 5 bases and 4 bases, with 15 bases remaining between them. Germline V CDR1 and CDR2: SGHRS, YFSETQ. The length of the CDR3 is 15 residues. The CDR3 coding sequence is TGCGCCAGCAGTTCCTCGGGGGGGCTTAATGAAAAACTGTTTTTT. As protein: CASSSSGGLNEKLFF.

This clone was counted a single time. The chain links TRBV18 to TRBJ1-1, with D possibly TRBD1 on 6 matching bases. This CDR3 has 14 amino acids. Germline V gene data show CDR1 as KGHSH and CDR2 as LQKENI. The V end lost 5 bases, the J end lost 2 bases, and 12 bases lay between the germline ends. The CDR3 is CASSSLGHNTEAFF. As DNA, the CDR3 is TGTGCCAGCTCATCCTTGGGACACAACACTGAAGCTTTCTTT.

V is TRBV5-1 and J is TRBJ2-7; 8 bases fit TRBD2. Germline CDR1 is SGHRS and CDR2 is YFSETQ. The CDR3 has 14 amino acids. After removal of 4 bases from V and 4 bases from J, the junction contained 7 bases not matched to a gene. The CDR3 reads CASSPSGSWYEQYF. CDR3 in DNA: TGCGCCAGCAGCCCCAGCGGGAGCTGGTACGAGCAGTACTTC.

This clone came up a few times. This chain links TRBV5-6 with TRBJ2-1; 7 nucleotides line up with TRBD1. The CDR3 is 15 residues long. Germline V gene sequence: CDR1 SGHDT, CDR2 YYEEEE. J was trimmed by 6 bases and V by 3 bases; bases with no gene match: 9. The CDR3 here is CASSSRQGLSNEQFF. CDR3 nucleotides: TGTGCCAGCAGCTCTCGACAGGGTTTAAGCAATGAGCAGTTCTTC.

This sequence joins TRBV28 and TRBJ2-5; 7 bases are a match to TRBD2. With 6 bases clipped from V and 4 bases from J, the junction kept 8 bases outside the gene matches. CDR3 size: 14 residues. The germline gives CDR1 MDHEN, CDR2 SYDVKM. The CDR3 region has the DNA TGTGCCAGCAGCCACAAGGCGGGGGTAGAGACCCAGTACTTC. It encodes CASSHKAGVETQYF.

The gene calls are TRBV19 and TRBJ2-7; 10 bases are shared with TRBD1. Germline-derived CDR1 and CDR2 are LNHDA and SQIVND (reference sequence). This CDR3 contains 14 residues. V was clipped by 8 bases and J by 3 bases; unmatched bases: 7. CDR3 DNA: TGTGCCAGTCGAGAGACAGGGGGCTTCTACGAGCAGTACTTC. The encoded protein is CASRETGGFYEQYF.

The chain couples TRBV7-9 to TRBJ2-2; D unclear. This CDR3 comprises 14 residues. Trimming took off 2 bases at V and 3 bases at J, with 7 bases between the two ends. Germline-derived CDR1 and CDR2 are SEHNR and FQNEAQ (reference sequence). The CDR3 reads CASSLQQDTGELFF. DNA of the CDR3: TGTGCCAGCAGCTTACAGCAGGACACCGGGGAGCTGTTTTTT.

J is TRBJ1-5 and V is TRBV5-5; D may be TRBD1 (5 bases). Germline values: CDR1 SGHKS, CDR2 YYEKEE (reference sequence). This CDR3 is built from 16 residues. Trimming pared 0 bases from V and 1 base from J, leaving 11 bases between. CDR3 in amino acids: CASSLDSRVSNQPQHF. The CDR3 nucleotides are TGTGCCAGCAGCTTGGATTCCAGGGTGAGCAATCAGCCCCAGCATTTT.

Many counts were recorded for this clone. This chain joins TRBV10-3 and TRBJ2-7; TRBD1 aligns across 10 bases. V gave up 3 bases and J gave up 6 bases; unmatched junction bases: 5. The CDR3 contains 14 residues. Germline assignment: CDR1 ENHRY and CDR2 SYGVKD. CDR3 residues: CAISDPTGGSEQYF. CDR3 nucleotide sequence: TGTGCCATCAGTGACCCGACAGGGGGCAGCGAGCAGTACTTC.

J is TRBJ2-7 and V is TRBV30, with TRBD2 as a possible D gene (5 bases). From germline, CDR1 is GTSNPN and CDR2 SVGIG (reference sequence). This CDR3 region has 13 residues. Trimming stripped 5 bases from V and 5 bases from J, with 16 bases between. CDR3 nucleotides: TGTGCCTGGGAATCCGAGGGCCGGAACGAGCAGTACTTC. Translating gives CAWESEGRNEQYF. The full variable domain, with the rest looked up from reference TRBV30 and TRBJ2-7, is SQTIHQWPATLVQPVGSPLSLECTVEGTSNPNLYWYRQAAGRGLQLLFYSVGIGQISSEVPQNLSASRPQDRQFILSSKKLLLSDSGFYLCAWESEGRNEQYFGPGTRLTVT.

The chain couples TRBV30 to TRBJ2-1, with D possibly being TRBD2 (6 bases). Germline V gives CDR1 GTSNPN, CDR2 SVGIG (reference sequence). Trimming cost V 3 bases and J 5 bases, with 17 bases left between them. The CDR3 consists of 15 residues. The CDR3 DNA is TGTGCCTGGAGGGGCTGGAGGGAGACCCACAATGAGCAGTTCTTC. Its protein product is CAWRGWRETHNEQFF.

The CDR3 sequence: CAISESRGGRRSYTF. CDR3 bases: TGTGCCATCAGTGAGTCGCGGGGCGGGCGGAGGAGCTACACCTTC. The chain links TRBV10-3 to TRBJ1-2; maybe TRBD1 (5 bases). Trimming removed 0 bases from V and 9 bases from J, with 17 bases in between. Germline CDR1 is ENHRY and CDR2 is SYGVKD. This CDR3 has 15 residues.

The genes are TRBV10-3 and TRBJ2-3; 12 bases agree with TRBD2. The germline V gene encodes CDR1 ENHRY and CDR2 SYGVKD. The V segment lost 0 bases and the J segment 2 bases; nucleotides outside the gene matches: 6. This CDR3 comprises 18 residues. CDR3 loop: CAISESGLAGPNTDTQYF. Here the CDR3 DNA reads TGTGCCATCAGTGAGTCAGGACTAGCGGGACCAAACACAGATACGCAGTATTTT.

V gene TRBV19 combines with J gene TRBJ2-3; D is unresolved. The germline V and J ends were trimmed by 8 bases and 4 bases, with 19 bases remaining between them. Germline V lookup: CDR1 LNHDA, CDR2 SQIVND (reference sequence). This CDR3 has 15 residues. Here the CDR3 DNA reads TGTGCCAGTGCCGCTGTACTACACTCCGCAGATACGCAGTATTTT. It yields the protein CASAAVLHSADTQYF.

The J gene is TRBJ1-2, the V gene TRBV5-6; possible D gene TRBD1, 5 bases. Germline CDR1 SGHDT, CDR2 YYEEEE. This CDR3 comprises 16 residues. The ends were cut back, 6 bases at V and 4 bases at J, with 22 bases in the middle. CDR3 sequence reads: CASTPMTAKEPYGYTF. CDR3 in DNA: TGTGCCAGCACCCCAATGACAGCAAAGGAACCCTATGGCTACACCTTC.

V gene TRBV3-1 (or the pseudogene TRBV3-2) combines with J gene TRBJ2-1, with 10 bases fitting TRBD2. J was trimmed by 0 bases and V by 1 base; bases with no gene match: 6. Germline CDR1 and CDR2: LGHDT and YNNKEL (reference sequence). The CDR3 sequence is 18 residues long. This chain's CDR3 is CASSQVRSGRASYNEQFF. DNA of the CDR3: TGTGCCAGCAGCCAAGTAAGAAGCGGGAGGGCCTCCTACAATGAGCAGTTCTTC.

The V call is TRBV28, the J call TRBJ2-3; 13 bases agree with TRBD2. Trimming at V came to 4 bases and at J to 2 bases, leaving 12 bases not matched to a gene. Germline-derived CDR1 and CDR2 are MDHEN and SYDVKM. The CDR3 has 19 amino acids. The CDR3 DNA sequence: TGTGCCAGCAGTTCAACACTAGCGGGAGGGATCCTTCCCACAGATACGCAGTATTTT. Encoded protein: CASSSTLAGGILPTDTQYF.